The entry below describes one TCR beta chain. This clone was observed at least ten times. Its antigen has not been determined. Base qualities are not provided; no much larger clone lies one nucleotide away. The data originate from a study of OX40 agonist ivuxolimab in advanced cancers. About the study as a whole: Ivuxolimab was an agonistic, fully human IgG2 monoclonal antibody directed against OX40 (CD134), a costimulatory receptor. Intravenous ivuxolimab was administered to patients every 2 weeks at six dose levels: 0.01, 0.1, 0.3, 1.5, 3 and 10 mg/kg. Of the approximately 50 dose-escalation patients, hepatocellular carcinoma was present in 19, melanoma in approximately 15, renal cell carcinoma in 9 and head and neck cancer in 9. In the dose-escalation cohort, 82.7% of patients were male, and the mean age was approximately 64 years, with a range of roughly 20 to 79. Patients were allowed to have had prior anti-PD-1, anti-PD-L1 or anti-CTLA-4 therapy, and roughly 40% of the dose-escalation patients had been treated with checkpoint inhibitors. Partial responses were achieved by three dose-escalation patients, of whom one had hepatocellular carcinoma and two had cutaneous melanoma. Peripheral TCRbeta sequencing was intended to test whether TCR sequence diversity was altered and clonal T-cell expansion was caused by ivuxolimab. The paper reports the monotherapy dose-escalation portion (N = 52 patients) of the phase I ivuxolimab trial.

For sequencing of the TCRbeta CDR3 region, genomic DNA was extracted from the sorted cells. The immunoSEQ Assay was used to sequence the TCRbeta CDR3 regions. Imported from immuneACCESS, the table was reduced by TCRdb to in-frame sequences with V and J called. These copies leave out some clones; in studies compared against another copy, an unresolved V gene accounts for under half, and the cause of the remainder is not known. This sample is represented by about 91,000 clones; 80% to 90% of them were singletons. The ten largest clones take up 1% to 1.3% of the sample. The germline V gene specifies MDHEN as CDR1 and SYDVKM as CDR2. Compared with germline, V lacks 3 bases and J lacks 4 bases; bases without a gene match: 5. Its CDR3 holds 14 amino acids, cysteine through phenylalanine. Only the CDR3 DNA is retained, 42 bases long and in frame from the first base. What the research found in general, with its limitations: Low levels of normalized T-cell clonal expansion were also seen in some patients who did not respond. After ivuxolimab, expanded clones were on average more numerous among CD8+ T cells than among CD4+ T cells. In partial responders in the 0.1-3.0 mg/kg groups, normalized peripheral clonal expansion was found to be among the lowest, especially among CD8+ T cells. Antigen specificity was not determined for the clonally expanded peripheral T cells. At doses from 0.1 to 3.0 mg/kg, clonal expansion was seen in both CD4+ and CD8+ blood T cells between baseline and week 6.

The trial excluded patients who had a history of autoimmune disease or who were on systemic immunosuppression. In every dose cohort, peripheral blood was drawn for TCR sequencing at baseline, cycle 4 day 1, and cycle 7 day 1. Samples were obtained from an open-label, multicenter, first-in-human phase I dose-escalation trial of ivuxolimab. The trial enrolled adults with locally advanced or metastatic head and neck squamous cell, hepatocellular, melanoma or renal cell carcinoma. Before TCR sequencing, CD4+ T cells and CD8+ T cells were sorted from peripheral blood as separate populations. The clonotype was recovered from an adult with an advanced solid tumor such as melanoma, head and neck, liver or kidney cancer. This specimen consisted of CD4+ or CD8+ T cells sorted from blood, obtained in a trial of the OX40 agonist ivuxolimab. The rearrangement combines TRBV28 with TRBJ1-2, with 7 junctional bases fitting TRBD1. CDR3 region: CASSFQGQLYGYTF. The nucleotides read TGTGCCAGCAGTTTCCAGGGACAGCTCTATGGCTACACCTTC.